A selection of T cell receptor beta chains follows, all from one sample in a study of T cell changes during pregnancy in multiple sclerosis. The repertoire was sequenced with immunoSEQ multiplex PCR; TCRdb's copy has only in-frame clones and lacks some. The sample has tens of thousands of clones; around 92% are singletons. The sequenced sample was peripheral blood, obtained after pregnancy. Receptors originate from a female donor with multiple sclerosis, enrolled in a pregnancy study. Each CDR3 is given with its conserved first and last residue. The order of the fields is CDR3 DNA, CDR3 protein, J gene, D gene, V gene, clone size. A D gene is named only where the DNA matches it firmly. Only part of the rows carry a size: once, few, many, or a class if the clone is expanded.

TGTGCCAGCAGCCAAGATCAAAGGACAGGGGGCAATCAGCCCCAGCATTTT,CASSQDQRTGGNQPQHF,TRBJ1-5,TRBD1,TRBV4-2,-
TGTGCCAGCAGAACCCTCAGGGGAGGGACCACAGATACGCAGTATTTT,CASRTLRGGTTDTQYF,TRBJ2-3,-,TRBV11-2,-
TGCGCCAGCAGCCAAGTTACCTACAATGAGCAGTTCTTC,CASSQVTYNEQFF,TRBJ2-1,-,TRBV4-1,-
TGTGCCAGCAGCTTAGATCCGGACGGCCTAGCTGGTGGCTACACCTTC,CASSLDPDGLAGGYTF,TRBJ1-2,-,TRBV7-8,-
TGTGCCAGCAGCTTATCTTCGGACACTGAAGCTTTCTTT,CASSLSSDTEAFF,TRBJ1-1,-,TRBV7-8,once
TGTGCCAGCAGACTTACGACAGGGGGCTTCTACGAGCAGTACTTC,CASRLTTGGFYEQYF,TRBJ2-7,TRBD1,TRBV14,-
TGTGCCAGCAGTGGGCAGGGCATCGGATACGAGCAGTACTTC,CASSGQGIGYEQYF,TRBJ2-7,-,TRBV2,-
TGTGCCAGCAGCTTAGGACAGGGAGGTCAGGGGACCCAGTACTTC,CASSLGQGGQGTQYF,TRBJ2-5,-,TRBV11-2,-
TGTGCCAGTAGTATAATCCAGACAGGGCCAGATACGCAGTATTTT,CASSIIQTGPDTQYF,TRBJ2-3,TRBD1,TRBV19,-
TGTGCCAGCAGCCGGCGATTACAGGGGACTAGCACAGATACGCAGTATTTT,CASSRRLQGTSTDTQYF,TRBJ2-3,-,TRBV5-4,-
TGCGCCAGCAGCTCGTCGACAGGGGCGAGCGAGCAGTACTTC,CASSSSTGASEQYF,TRBJ2-7,TRBD1,TRBV5-1,-
TGTGCCAGCAGTTACTCGACAGGGGGAGAGAGTGAAGCTTTCTTT,CASSYSTGGESEAFF,TRBJ1-1,TRBD1,TRBV6-5,-
TGTGCCAGCAGCCAAGTAGAGAATTCACCCCTCCACTTT,CASSQVENSPLHF,TRBJ1-6,-,TRBV14,-
TGTGCCAGCAGTCCTCGCCCTCCGGGATTCAGTTCACCCCTCCACTTT,CASSPRPPGFSSPLHF,TRBJ1-6,-,TRBV27,-
TGTGCTAGTGGGGACAGGGTTGCTGGGGCCAACGTCCTGACTTTC,CASGDRVAGANVLTF,TRBJ2-6,TRBD1,TRBV12-5,-
TGTGCCAGCAGACCTTACAGGGCAGAGCAGTTCTTC,CASRPYRAEQFF,TRBJ2-1,-,TRBV7-9,-
TGCGCCAGCAGCCTCTCACGGACAGGGGTTGGGGAGCAGTACTTC,CASSLSRTGVGEQYF,TRBJ2-7,TRBD1,TRBV4-3,-
TGTGCCAGCAGTGAAGCGGACAGGGGGACTGAAGCTTTCTTT,CASSEADRGTEAFF,TRBJ1-1,TRBD1,TRBV6-1,-
TGTGCCACCAGCGCCAAAGGGGGCGGGGCGGCGAACACCGGGGAGCTGTTTTTT,CATSAKGGGAANTGELFF,TRBJ2-2,-,TRBV15,-
TGCGCCAGCAGCAAGGGACAGGTCACAGATACGCAGTATTTT,CASSKGQVTDTQYF,TRBJ2-3,TRBD1,TRBV5-1,-
TGCGCCAGCAGCTTGGAGGGGGCGCGCTACAATGAGCAGTTCTTC,CASSLEGARYNEQFF,TRBJ2-1,TRBD1,TRBV5-1,-
TGTGCCAGCTCACCGTCGGTTTCTTATGGCTACACCTTC,CASSPSVSYGYTF,TRBJ1-2,-,TRBV18,once
TGTGCCAGCAGCTTCCTACAGGGGAAACACGAGCAGTACTTC,CASSFLQGKHEQYF,TRBJ2-7,TRBD1,TRBV7-9,once
TGTGCCAGCAGCTTGGGACAGGTAACACCCCTCCACTTT,CASSLGQVTPLHF,TRBJ1-6,-,TRBV5-6,-
TGTGCCAGCAGTGAATTATCTAGCAATCAGCCCCAGCATTTT,CASSELSSNQPQHF,TRBJ1-5,-,TRBV25-1,-
TGCAGTGCTAGTAATTACAATGAGCAGTTCTTC,CSASNYNEQFF,TRBJ2-1,-,TRBV20-1,-
TGTGCCAGCTCACCGACAGTTAACTATGGCTACACCTTC,CASSPTVNYGYTF,TRBJ1-2,-,TRBV18,-
TGTGCCAGCAGCCAAGAGAGGGACAGGGACTACGAGCAGTACTTC,CASSQERDRDYEQYF,TRBJ2-7,TRBD1,TRBV4-2,-
TGTGCCACCAGCAGAGGTGATGCGGACACTGAAGCTTTCTTT,CATSRGDADTEAFF,TRBJ1-1,-,TRBV15,-
TGTGCCAGCAGTTACTCGAAGTGGGCAGGGTCACCCCTCCACTTT,CASSYSKWAGSPLHF,TRBJ1-6,-,TRBV6-5,few
TGTGCCACCGCGGACAGGAATCTTATCCTTAACTATGGCTACACCTTC,CATADRNLILNYGYTF,TRBJ1-2,TRBD1,TRBV10-3,-
TGTGCCAGCAGCTTAGGGCGGCTAGCGCCCGGCGAGCAGTACTTC,CASSLGRLAPGEQYF,TRBJ2-7,-,TRBV7-2,-